This T cell receptor (beta chain) originates from a study of T-cell reconstitution after alpha-beta-depleted transplantation in children. The study, taken as a whole, reports: Among T cells one year after transplant, newly produced cells accounted for most counts and diversity. Surviving recipient T cells and intrathymic progenitors accounted for some patients' high TCRbeta diversity at day 60. Reported findings indicate that, about two months after transplant, alpha-beta T cells came from several hundred expanded clones, which were derived from non-depleted graft cells.

The TCRbeta library incorporated unique molecular identifiers. TCRdb ran MiXCR on the PCR reads and lists one entry per CDR3 protein. The profile shows about 300,000 distinct CDR3 sequences, over 7.5% of them singletons. The germline V gene has CDR1 LGHNA and CDR2 YNFKEQ. V lost 4 bases and J lost 2, with 8 bases in between. This CDR3 contains 13 residues. Concerning this clonotype itself: Its antigen is not known.

V gene TRBV4-2 combines with J gene TRBJ1-2; D might be TRBD1 (6 bases). Here the sequenced sample was peripheral blood, taken 360 days after TCRalphabeta/CD19-depleted stem cell transplant. The clonotype was recovered from a female patient aged 2-9 years who had a stem cell transplant for Fanconi anemia, so the T cells may come from the graft donor. CDR3 in DNA: TGTGCCAGCAGCCGCAGGGGAAACTATGGCTACACCTTC. Its translation: CASSRRGNYGYTF.